This T cell receptor beta chain was observed in a study of blood T cell repertoires in COVID-19. The V gene's germline CDR1 is WSHSY and CDR2 SAAADI. The length of the CDR3 is 15 residues. Trimming at V came to 1 base and at J to 8 bases, leaving 8 bases not matched to a gene. Authors' processing steps: Amplification of reference gene primers was used by the study to estimate nucleated cell counts. Sequenced by immunoSEQ multiplex PCR; TCRdb stores in-frame clones only, minus some. Clone size and V and J calls were adopted from that table, with D and trimming inferred from the DNA. The sample consists of around 63,000 clones, 70% to 75% of them appearing once.

This sequence was found in a woman aged 45-65 years with active or convalescent COVID-19. What was sequenced was peripheral blood. This sequence joins TRBV10-2 and TRBJ1-2; 9 bases line up with TRBD1. The CDR3 DNA reads TGCGCCAGCAGTGAGTGGGGACAGGGTGTGGAGGGCTACACCTTC. Its protein is CASSEWGQGVEGYTF.